Listed below are T cell receptor beta chains from one sample, sequenced in a study of T cell responses to AZD1222 COVID-19 vaccine. TCRdb's table, derived via immunoSEQ multiplex PCR, lists solely in-frame clones and lacks some. The repertoire holds roughly 170,000 clones, with around 94% as singletons. Sequencing was performed on peripheral blood, taken 28 days after the second AZD1222 dose. The receptors come from an adult who received the AZD1222 COVID-19 vaccine. The CDR3 runs from the conserved cysteine through the conserved F or W.

TRBV30 CAGDRGEETQYF
TRBV7-2 CASSLGGFNEKLFF
TRBV19 CASSSYPTALVVNTEAFF
TRBV6-5 CASSYSRTGGYGYTF
TRBV7-9 CASSLVSVNTEAFF
TRBV28 CASSLSSGQFF
TRBV7-3 CASSLFGISQETQYF
TRBV6-6 CASSSTELAGKNEQFF
TRBV15 CATSRDTGRFYEQYF
TRBV14 CASSRRTGGVHMNTEAFF
TRBV19 CASSIGSKNEQFF
TRBV12-5 CASGLSIPNEQFF
TRBV2 CASKIRLGQPQHF
TRBV6-1 CASSEAGLRAQYF
TRBV6-5 CASSYGQGFTEAFF
TRBV14 CASSQDLGREQYF
TRBV3-1/TRBV3-2 CASSRRDYRGHTQYF
TRBV6-5 CASSYGGALGGYGYTF
TRBV27 CASTTWSGSSYNEQFF
TRBV4-1 CASSPGQGFTTEAFF
TRBV12-3/TRBV12-4 CASSWGQVNEQYF
TRBV19 CASSSGPAGGDSPLHF
TRBV19 CASSIGQVLNQPQHF
TRBV18 CASSPPNPTGGEGGYTF
TRBV7-2 CASSSLPRQGGRYTEAFF
TRBV6-4 CASSPAGRAYNEQFF
TRBV27 CASSRWGAEAFF
TRBV19 CASSRNRGTEAFF
TRBV2 CASSIDRLYNSPLHF
TRBV20-1 CSASVRNTEAFF
TRBV5-1 CASSSNRDGRETQYF
TRBV18 CASSPEMVGGLAGGPGSHEQFF
TRBV25-1 CASSDWGRSGNTIYF
TRBV11-3 CASYRGRNTEAFF
TRBV28 CASSAPGPPNF
TRBV29-1 CSVEDNITYEQYF
TRBV19 CASDPLGTSRRAFF